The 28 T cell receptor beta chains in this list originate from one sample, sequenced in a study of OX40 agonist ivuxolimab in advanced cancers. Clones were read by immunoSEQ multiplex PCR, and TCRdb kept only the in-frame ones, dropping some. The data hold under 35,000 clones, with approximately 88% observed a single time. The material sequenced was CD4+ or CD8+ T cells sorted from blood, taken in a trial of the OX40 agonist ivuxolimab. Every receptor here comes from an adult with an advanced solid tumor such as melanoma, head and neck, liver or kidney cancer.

CDR3 DNA sequence: TGTGCCAGCAGTTTTCGGAGGACCCTTTACAATGAGCAGTTCTTC. Encoded protein: CASSFRRTLYNEQFF. The chain employs TRBV28 and TRBJ2-1, with TRBD2 as a possible D gene (5 bases). V dropped 3 bases and J dropped 4 bases, with 13 bases sitting between them. Germline V gives CDR1 MDHEN, CDR2 SYDVKM. The CDR3 extends over 15 amino acids.

The CDR3 DNA reads as TGTGCCAGCAGCGCCTTCCTAGCGGGGGGGCCTGATACGCAGTATTTT. This sequence encodes CASSAFLAGGPDTQYF. The rearrangement links TRBV9 to TRBJ2-3; 12 bases fit TRBD2. The CDR3 is 16 residues long. The J segment lost 6 bases and the V segment lost 3 bases, leaving 8 bases of the junction unmatched. Per the germline V gene, CDR1 is SGDLS and CDR2 is YYNGEE.

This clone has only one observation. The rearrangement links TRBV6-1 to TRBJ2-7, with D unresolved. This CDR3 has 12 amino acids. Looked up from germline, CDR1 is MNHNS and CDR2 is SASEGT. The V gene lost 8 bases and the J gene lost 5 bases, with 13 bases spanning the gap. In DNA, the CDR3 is TGTGCCAGCGGGCCCAGGCTCAACGAGCAGTACTTC. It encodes CASGPRLNEQYF.

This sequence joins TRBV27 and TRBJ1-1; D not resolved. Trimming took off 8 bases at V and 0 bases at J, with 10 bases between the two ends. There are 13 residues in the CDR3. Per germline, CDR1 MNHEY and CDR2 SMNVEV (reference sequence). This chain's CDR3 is CASRQFMNTEAFF. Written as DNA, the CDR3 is TGTGCCAGCCGACAATTTATGAACACTGAAGCTTTCTTT.

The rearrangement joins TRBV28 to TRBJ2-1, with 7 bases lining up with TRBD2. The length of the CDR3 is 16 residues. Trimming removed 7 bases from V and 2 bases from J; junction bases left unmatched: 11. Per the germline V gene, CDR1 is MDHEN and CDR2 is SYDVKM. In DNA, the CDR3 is TGTGCCAGCAACCTAGGGCCGGGACTACCCTACAATGAGCAGTTCTTC. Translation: CASNLGPGLPYNEQFF.

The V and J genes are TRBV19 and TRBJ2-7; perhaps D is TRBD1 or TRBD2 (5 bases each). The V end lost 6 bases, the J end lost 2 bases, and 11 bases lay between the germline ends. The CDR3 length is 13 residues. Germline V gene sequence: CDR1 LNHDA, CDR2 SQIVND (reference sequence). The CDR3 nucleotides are TGTGCCAGTAGCCAGACAGCGGCCTACGAGCAGTACTTC. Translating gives CASSQTAAYEQYF.

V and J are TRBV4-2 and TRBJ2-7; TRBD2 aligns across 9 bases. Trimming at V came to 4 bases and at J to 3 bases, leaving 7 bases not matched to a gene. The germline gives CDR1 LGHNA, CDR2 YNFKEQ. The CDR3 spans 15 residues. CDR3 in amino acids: CASSPGAGGDYEQYF. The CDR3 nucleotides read TGTGCCAGCAGCCCCGGAGCGGGAGGTGACTACGAGCAGTACTTC.

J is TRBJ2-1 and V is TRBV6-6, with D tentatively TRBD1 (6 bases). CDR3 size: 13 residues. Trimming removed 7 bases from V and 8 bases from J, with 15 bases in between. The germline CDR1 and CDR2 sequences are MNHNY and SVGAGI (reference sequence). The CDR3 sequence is CASNPEGEDEQFF. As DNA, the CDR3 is TGTGCCAGCAATCCAGAGGGGGAAGATGAGCAGTTCTTC.

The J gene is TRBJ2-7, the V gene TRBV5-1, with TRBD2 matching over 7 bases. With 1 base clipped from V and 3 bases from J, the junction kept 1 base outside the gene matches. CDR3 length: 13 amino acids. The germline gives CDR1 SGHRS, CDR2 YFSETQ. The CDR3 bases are TGCGCCAGCAGCTTGCGGGGGGTCTACGAGCAGTACTTC. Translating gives CASSLRGVYEQYF.

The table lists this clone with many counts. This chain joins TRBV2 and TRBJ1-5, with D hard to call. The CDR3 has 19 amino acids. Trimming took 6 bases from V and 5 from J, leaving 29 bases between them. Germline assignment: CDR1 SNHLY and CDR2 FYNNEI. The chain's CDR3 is CASRREPQETGPPDQPQHF. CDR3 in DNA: TGTGCCAGCAGGAGGGAGCCGCAGGAAACCGGCCCCCCGGATCAGCCCCAGCATTTT.

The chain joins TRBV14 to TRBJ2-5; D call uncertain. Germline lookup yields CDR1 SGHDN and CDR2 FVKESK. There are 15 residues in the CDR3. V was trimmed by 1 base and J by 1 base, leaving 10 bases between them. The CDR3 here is CASSQVKGFQETQYF. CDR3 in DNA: TGTGCCAGCAGCCAAGTCAAAGGGTTCCAAGAGACCCAGTACTTC.

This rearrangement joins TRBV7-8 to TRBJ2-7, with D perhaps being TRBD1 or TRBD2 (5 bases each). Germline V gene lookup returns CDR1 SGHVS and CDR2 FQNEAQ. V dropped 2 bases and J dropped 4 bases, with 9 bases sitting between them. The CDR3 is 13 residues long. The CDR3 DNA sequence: TGTGCCAGCAGCTTAAAGGGACCTTACGAGCAGTACTTC. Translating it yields CASSLKGPYEQYF.

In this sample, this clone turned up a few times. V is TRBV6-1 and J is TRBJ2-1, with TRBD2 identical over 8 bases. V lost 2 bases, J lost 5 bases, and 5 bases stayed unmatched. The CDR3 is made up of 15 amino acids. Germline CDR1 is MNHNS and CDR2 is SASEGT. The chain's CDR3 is CASSEMSGSNNEQFF. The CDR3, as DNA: TGTGCCAGCAGTGAAATGAGCGGGAGCAACAATGAGCAGTTCTTC.

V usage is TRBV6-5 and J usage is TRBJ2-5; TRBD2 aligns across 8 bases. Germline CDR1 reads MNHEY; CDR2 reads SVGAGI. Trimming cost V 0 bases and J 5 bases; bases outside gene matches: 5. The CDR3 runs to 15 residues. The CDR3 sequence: CASSYSAGEGETQYF. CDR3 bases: TGTGCCAGCAGTTACTCAGCGGGAGAAGGGGAGACCCAGTACTTC.

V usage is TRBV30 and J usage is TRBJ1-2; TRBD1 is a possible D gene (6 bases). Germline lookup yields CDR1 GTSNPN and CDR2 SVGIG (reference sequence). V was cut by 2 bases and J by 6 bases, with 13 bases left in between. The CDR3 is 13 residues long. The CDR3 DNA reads TGTGCCTGGAGTTTACAGGGTGGGGATGGCTACACCTTC. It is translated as CAWSLQGGDGYTF.

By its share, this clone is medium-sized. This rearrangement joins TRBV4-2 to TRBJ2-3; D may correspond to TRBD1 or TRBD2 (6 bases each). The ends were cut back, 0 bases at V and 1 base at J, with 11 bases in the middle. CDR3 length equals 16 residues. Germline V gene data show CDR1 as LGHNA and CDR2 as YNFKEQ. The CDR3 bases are TGTGCCAGCAGCCAAGAGGGGGCTAGCGGCACAGATACGCAGTATTTT. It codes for CASSQEGASGTDTQYF.

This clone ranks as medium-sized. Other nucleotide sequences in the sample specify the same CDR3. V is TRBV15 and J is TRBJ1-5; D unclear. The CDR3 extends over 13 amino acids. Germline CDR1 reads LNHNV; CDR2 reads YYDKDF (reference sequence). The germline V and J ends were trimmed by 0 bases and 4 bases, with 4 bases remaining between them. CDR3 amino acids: CATSRDRNQPQHF. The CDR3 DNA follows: TGTGCCACCAGCAGAGATAGGAATCAGCCCCAGCATTTT.

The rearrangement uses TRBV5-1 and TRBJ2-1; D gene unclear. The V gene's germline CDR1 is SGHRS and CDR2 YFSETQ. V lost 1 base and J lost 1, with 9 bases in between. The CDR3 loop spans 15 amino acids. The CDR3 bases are TGCGCCAGCAGCTTGTATTCCAGTTCCTACAATGAGCAGTTCTTC. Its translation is CASSLYSSSYNEQFF.

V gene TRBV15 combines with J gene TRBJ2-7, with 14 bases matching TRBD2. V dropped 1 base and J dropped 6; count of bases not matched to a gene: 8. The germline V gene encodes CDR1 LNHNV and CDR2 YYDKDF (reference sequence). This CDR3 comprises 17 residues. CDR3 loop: CATSRGLAGGPRSEQYF. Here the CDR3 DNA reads TGTGCCACCAGCAGAGGACTAGCGGGAGGGCCGAGGTCCGAGCAGTACTTC.

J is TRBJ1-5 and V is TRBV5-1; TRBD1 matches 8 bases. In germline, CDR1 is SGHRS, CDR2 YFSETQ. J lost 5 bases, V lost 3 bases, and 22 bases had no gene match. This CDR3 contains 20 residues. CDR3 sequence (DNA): TGCGCCAGCAGCTCCCGGGGGAGGGCTTCGGGACAGGATGGGGATCAGCCCCAGCATTTT. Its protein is CASSSRGRASGQDGDQPQHF. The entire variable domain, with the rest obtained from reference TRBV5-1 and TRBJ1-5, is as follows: KAGVTQTPRYLIKTRGQQVTLSCSPISGHRSVSWYQQTPGQGLQFLFEYFSETQRNKGNFPGRFSGRQFSNSRSEMNVSTLELGDSALYLCASSSRGRASGQDGDQPQHFGDGTRLSIL.

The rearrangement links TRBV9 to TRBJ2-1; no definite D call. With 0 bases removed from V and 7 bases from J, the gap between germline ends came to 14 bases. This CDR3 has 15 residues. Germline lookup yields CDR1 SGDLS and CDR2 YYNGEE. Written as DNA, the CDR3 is TGTGCCAGCAGCGTAGAGGGATATGGGTCTAATGAGCAGTTCTTC. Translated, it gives CASSVEGYGSNEQFF.

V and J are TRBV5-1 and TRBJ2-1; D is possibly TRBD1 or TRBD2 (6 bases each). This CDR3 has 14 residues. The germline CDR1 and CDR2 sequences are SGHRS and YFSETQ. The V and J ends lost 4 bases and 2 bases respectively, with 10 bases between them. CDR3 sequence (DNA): TGCGCCAGCAGCGACGGGGGCCCCTACAATGAGCAGTTCTTC. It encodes CASSDGGPYNEQFF.

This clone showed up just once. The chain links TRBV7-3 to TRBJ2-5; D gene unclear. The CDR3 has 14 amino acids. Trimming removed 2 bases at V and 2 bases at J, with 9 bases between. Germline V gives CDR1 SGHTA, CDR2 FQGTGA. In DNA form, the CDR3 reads TGTGCCAGCAGCTTAGTGGGTGGGCAAGAGACCCAGTACTTC. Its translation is CASSLVGGQETQYF.

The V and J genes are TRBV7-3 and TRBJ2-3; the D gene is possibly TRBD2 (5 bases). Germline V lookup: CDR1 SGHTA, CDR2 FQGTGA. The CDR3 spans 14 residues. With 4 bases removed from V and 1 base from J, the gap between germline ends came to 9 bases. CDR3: CASSSPGGTDTQYF. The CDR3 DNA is TGTGCCAGCAGCTCCCCCGGGGGCACAGATACGCAGTATTTT.

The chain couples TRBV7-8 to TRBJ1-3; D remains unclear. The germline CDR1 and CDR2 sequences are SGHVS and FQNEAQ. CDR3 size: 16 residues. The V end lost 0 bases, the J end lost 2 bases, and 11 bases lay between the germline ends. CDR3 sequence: CASSLAEGLPGNTIYF. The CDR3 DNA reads TGTGCCAGCAGCTTAGCCGAAGGGCTTCCTGGAAACACCATATATTTT.

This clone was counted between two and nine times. The CDR3 nucleotides read TGCGCCAGCAGCCGGGGGACTAGCGGGTATTACGAGCAGTACTTC. Translation: CASSRGTSGYYEQYF. The chain employs TRBV4-1 and TRBJ2-7; 12 nucleotides align to TRBD2. The germline CDR1 and CDR2 sequences are MGHRA and YSYEKL. The CDR3 covers 15 residues. The V gene end was trimmed by 4 bases and the J gene end by 4 bases; junction bases not matched to a gene: 5.

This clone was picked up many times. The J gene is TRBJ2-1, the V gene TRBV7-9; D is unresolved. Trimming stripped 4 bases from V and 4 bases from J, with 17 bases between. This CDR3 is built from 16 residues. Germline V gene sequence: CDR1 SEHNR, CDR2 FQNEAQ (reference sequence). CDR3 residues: CASSSPLSVMYNEQFF. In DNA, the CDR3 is TGTGCCAGCAGCTCCCCTCTGTCGGTCATGTACAATGAGCAGTTCTTC.

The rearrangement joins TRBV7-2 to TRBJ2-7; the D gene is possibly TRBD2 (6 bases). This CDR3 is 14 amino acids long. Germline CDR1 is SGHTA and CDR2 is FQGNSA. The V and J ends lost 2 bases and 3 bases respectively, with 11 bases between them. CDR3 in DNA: TGTGCCAGCAGCTTAATAGCGGACCACTACGAGCAGTACTTC. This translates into CASSLIADHYEQYF.